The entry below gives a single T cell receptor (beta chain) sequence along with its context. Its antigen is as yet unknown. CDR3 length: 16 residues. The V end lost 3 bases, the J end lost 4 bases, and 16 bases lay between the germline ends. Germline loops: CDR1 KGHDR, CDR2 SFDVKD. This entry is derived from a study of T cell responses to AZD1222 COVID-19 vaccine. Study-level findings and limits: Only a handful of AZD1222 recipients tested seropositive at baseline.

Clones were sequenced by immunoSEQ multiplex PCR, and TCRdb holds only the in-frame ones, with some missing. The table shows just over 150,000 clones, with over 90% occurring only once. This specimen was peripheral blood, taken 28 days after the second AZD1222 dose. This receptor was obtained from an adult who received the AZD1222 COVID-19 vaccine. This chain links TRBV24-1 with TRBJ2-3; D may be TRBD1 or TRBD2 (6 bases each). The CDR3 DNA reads TGTGCCACCAGTGATCCACGGAGAGGGGGGTCAGATACGCAGTATTTT. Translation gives CATSDPRRGGSDTQYF.